This TCR beta chain was found in a study of technical replicates of blood from a handful of donors. Only in-frame clones appear in the TCRdb table, and some are missing; sequencing was by immunoSEQ multiplex PCR. The table includes 50,000 to 60,000 clones, about 95% detected once. The receptor was derived from a human donor in good health. Some clones in this sample may be carry-over from other donors' samples. Source material: PBMCs.

Here the CDR3 DNA reads TGCGCCAGCAGCGTGAACCCAGCGGGACAACGGGCCTACAATGAGCAGTTCTTC. Amino acids: CASSVNPAGQRAYNEQFF. This sequence joins TRBV5-1 and TRBJ2-1; a possible D gene is TRBD2 (7 bases). Germline CDR1 reads SGHRS; CDR2 reads YFSETQ. This CDR3 contains 18 residues. The V gene lost 4 bases and the J gene lost 2 bases, with 22 bases spanning the gap.